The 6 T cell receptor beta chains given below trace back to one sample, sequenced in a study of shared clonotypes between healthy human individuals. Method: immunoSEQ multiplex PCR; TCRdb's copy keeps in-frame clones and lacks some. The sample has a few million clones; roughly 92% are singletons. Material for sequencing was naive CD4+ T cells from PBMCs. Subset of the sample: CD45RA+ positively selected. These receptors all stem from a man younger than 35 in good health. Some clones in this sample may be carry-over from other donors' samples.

CDR3 protein: CASGATGREVFF. In nucleotides, the CDR3 is TGTGCCAGCGGGGCCACCGGCAGGGAGGTGTTTTTT. V is TRBV28 and J is TRBJ1-4, with D tentatively TRBD1 (5 bases). This CDR3 has 12 residues. V was cut by 8 bases and J by 15 bases, with 19 bases left in between. Germline V gene data show CDR1 as MDHEN and CDR2 as SYDVKM.

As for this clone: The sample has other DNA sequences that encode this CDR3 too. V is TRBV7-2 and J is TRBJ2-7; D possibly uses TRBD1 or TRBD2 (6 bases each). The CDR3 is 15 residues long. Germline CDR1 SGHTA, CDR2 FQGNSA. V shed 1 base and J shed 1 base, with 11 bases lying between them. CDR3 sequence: CASSLGRGKSYEQYF. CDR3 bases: TGTGCCAGCAGCTTAGGGAGGGGGAAATCCTACGAGCAGTACTTC.

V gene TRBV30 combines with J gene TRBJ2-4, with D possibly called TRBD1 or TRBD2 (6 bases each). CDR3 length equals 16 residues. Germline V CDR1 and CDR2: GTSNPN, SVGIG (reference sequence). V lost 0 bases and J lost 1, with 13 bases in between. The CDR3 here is CAWSVTWGAAKNIQYF. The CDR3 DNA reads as TGTGCCTGGAGTGTTACCTGGGGGGCGGCCAAAAACATTCAGTACTTC.

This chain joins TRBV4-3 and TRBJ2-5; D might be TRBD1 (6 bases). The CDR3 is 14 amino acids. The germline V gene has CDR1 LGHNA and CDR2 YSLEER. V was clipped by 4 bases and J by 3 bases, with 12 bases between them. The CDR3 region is CASSRLQGEETQYF. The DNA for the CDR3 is TGCGCCAGCAGCCGGCTACAGGGTGAAGAGACCCAGTACTTC.

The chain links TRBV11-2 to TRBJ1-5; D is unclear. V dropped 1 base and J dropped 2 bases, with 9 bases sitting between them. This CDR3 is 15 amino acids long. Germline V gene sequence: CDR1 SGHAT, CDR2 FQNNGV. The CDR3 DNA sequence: TGTGCCAGCAGCTTAGGGTATCTGGGCAATCAGCCCCAGCATTTT. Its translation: CASSLGYLGNQPQHF.

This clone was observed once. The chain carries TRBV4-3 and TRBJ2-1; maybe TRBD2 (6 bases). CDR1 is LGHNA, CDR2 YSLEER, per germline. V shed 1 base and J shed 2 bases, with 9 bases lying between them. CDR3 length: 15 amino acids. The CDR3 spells CASSQASGAYNEQFF. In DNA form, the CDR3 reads TGCGCCAGCAGCCAAGCTTCGGGAGCCTACAATGAGCAGTTCTTC.